The 4 T cell receptor beta chains given below trace back to one sample, sequenced in a study of circulating CD8 cells and anti-PD-1 response in melanoma. Sorting of live CD3+CD8+TCRalphabeta+ cells by PD-1 and/or TIGIT gave four subsets. Using approximately 15 ng of total RNA, TCR libraries were made with the QIAseq Immune Repertoire TCR panel. TCRdb re-called the reads through MiXCR, storing one row per CDR3 protein. Of roughly 1,700 distinct CDR3 sequences in the sample, less than 8% were seen once. Sequencing was performed on CD8+ T cells from PBMCs, taken at baseline or after one month of anti-PD-1 therapy (not recorded which). The receptors were sampled from a human donor with melanoma.

In its sample, this clonotype ranks as medium-sized. The chain employs TRBV5-4 and TRBJ2-3; unclear D gene. The CDR3 spans 13 residues. Trimming removed 2 bases at V and 5 bases at J, with 9 bases between. Per germline, CDR1 SGHNT and CDR2 YYREEE (reference sequence). CDR3 protein: CASSFRLGDTQYF. As DNA, the CDR3 is TGTGCCAGCAGCTTTAGGCTGGGAGATACGCAGTATTTT.

This clonotype showed up just a few times. The chain uses TRBV19 and TRBJ2-3; D ambiguous. Trimming pared 2 bases from V and 0 bases from J, leaving 9 bases between. The CDR3 runs to 15 residues. Germline-derived CDR1 and CDR2 are LNHDA and SQIVND (reference sequence). The chain's CDR3 is CASSISPASTDTQYF. The CDR3 nucleotides are TGTGCCAGTAGTATATCCCCAGCTAGCACAGATACGCAGTATTTT. The whole variable domain, remainder taken from reference TRBV19 and TRBJ2-3, is DGGITQSPKYLFRKEGQNVTLSCEQNLNHDAMYWYRQDPGQGLRLIYYSQIVNDFQKGDIAEGYSVSREKKESFPLTVTSAQKNPTAFYLCASSISPASTDTQYFGPGTRLTVL.

This clonotype is labeled medium-sized. V and J are TRBV28 and TRBJ2-2; no clear D. Trimming pared 4 bases from V and 0 bases from J, leaving 12 bases between. The germline V gene has CDR1 MDHEN and CDR2 SYDVKM. The CDR3 totals 16 residues. In DNA, the CDR3 is TGTGCCAGCAGTTCTGAGCCTCCAACGAACACCGGGGAGCTGTTTTTT. Its protein product is CASSSEPPTNTGELFF.

By frequency in the sample, this clonotype is medium-sized. The J gene is TRBJ2-5, the V gene TRBV15; 8 bases agree with TRBD1. J gave up 3 bases and V 4 bases, and 4 bases lay outside the gene matches. This CDR3 region has 14 residues. Per germline, CDR1 LNHNV and CDR2 YYDKDF (reference sequence). CDR3 amino acids: CATSTGQGEETQYF. CDR3 DNA: TGTGCCACCAGCACAGGACAGGGAGAAGAGACCCAGTACTTC.